This paragraph reports one TCR beta chain. The antigen remains unidentified. This sample is drawn from a study of cytomegalovirus exposure and HLA in healthy donors. At the level of the study: Early released data had around 79 million unique TCRs, all coming from HLA-typed donors. Whole-study results and caveats: Confirmation was obtained in vitro that a few CMV-associated chains are specific for CMV antigens. Among TCR beta chains of equal frequency, HLA-associated ones were more clonally expanded in a later analysis.

The PCR contained 60 Vbeta and 13 Jbeta primers. Clones were read by immunoSEQ multiplex PCR, and TCRdb kept only the in-frame ones, dropping some. Seen here are fewer than 150,000 clones, nearly 80% observed once, and the top ten hold 2% to 2.5%. The CDR3 sequence is 14 residues long. Germline V gives CDR1 LNHNV, CDR2 YYDKDF (reference sequence). The V gene end was trimmed by 5 bases and the J gene end by 5 bases; junction bases not matched to a gene: 2. The receptor was isolated from a man aged 25 to 40 in good health and CMV-seronegative. The chain employs TRBV15 and TRBJ2-1; 11 positions agree with TRBD2. Material: PBMCs. CDR3 coding DNA: TGTGCCACCAGCTCGGGACTAGCGGACAATGAGCAGTTCTTC. This gives the protein CATSSGLADNEQFF. The variable domain in full, completed from reference TRBV15 and TRBJ2-1, reads DAMVIQNPRYQVTQFGKPVTLSCSQTLNHNVMYWYQQKSSQAPKLLFHYYDKDFNNEADTPDNFQSRRPNTSFCFLDIRSPGLGDTAMYLCATSSGLADNEQFFGPGTRLTVL.